This is a list of T cell receptor beta chains from one sample in a study of graft-versus-host responses after intestinal transplantation. These TCRs' antigens remain unknown. Some clones are missing from TCRdb's copy, which holds only in-frame ones; the method was immunoSEQ multiplex PCR. The data hold about 90,000 clones, with approximately 94% observed a single time. This specimen consisted of unstimulated CD4+ T cells sorted from spleen or lymph node cells, obtained before transplant. The receptors here all came from a human donor who was the organ donor for an intestinal transplant. Both conserved end residues are part of each CDR3. A D gene is named only where the DNA matches it firmly. Some rows mark clone size as missing; the rest say once, few, many or name a class of expanded clone.

-,-,TRBV14,TRBJ2-2,CASSRQGGEHTGELFF,TGTGCCAGCAGCCGTCAAGGAGGGGAGCACACCGGGGAGCTGTTTTTT
-,TRBD1,TRBV19,TRBJ2-7,CASSTGQTNYEQYF,TGTGCCAGTAGTACGGGACAGACTAACTACGAGCAGTACTTC
-,-,TRBV20-1,TRBJ1-1,CSARRDEAFF,TGCAGTGCTAGACGTGATGAAGCTTTCTTT
-,-,TRBV4-3,TRBJ2-7,CASSQDLWGGLYEQYF,TGCGCCAGCAGCCAAGATCTGTGGGGGGGCCTCTACGAGCAGTACTTC
once,-,TRBV23-1,TRBJ1-2,CASSQHPLQARGYTF,TGCGCCAGCAGTCAACACCCGCTCCAGGCACGGGGCTACACCTTC
-,TRBD1,TRBV7-8,TRBJ1-2,CASSLDREIYGYTF,TGTGCCAGCAGCCTTGACAGGGAGATCTATGGCTACACCTTC
-,-,TRBV28,TRBJ1-3,CASSLSGSGNTIYF,TGTGCCAGCAGTTTATCGGGATCTGGAAACACCATATATTTT
-,-,TRBV18,TRBJ2-5,CASSEYGTLRQTQYF,TGTGCCAGCTCAGAATATGGGACCCTAAGGCAGACCCAGTACTTC
-,TRBD2,TRBV5-6,TRBJ2-1,CASSFTSGGPQGGQFF,TGTGCCAGCAGCTTTACTAGCGGGGGCCCACAAGGTGGGCAGTTCTTC
-,-,TRBV28,TRBJ1-2,CAGGAGVGSIQNYGYTF,TGTGCCGGCGGGGCGGGGGTCGGATCAATCCAGAACTATGGCTACACCTTC
-,TRBD2,TRBV27,TRBJ2-5,CASTGRDQETQYF,TGTGCCAGCACGGGGAGGGACCAAGAGACCCAGTACTTC
-,TRBD1,TRBV19,TRBJ2-2,CASSIRMTGVAPGELFF,TGTGCCAGTAGTATCCGAATGACAGGGGTCGCGCCCGGGGAGCTGTTTTTT
-,TRBD1,TRBV5-6,TRBJ1-2,CASSRKTGHAVNYGYTF,TGTGCCAGCAGCCGAAAGACAGGGCATGCAGTTAACTATGGCTACACCTTC
-,-,TRBV7-3,TRBJ2-1,CASSLREGIPYNEQFF,TGTGCCAGCAGCCTAAGAGAGGGGATCCCCTACAATGAGCAGTTCTTC